This is a list of T cell receptor beta chains from one sample in a study of blood T cell repertoires in COVID-19. Sequencing used immunoSEQ multiplex PCR; TCRdb keeps in-frame clones, though not all of them. The sample lists 150,000 to 200,000 clones; about 74% were seen once. The sequenced material came from peripheral blood. The receptors come from a woman older than 75 with acute or convalescent COVID-19. The CDR3 runs from the conserved cysteine through the conserved F or W. D genes are given only for firm matches. Size is omitted from some rows. Given values are once, few, many or a class for expanded clones.

CDR3	DNA	J	D	size	V
CASSHGLAGVPEQFF	TGCGCCAGCAGCCACGGACTAGCGGGAGTCCCTGAGCAGTTCTTC	TRBJ2-1	TRBD2	.	TRBV4-1
CASSNYGVPGVMNTEAFF	TGTGCCAGTAGTAACTACGGTGTCCCGGGGGTTATGAACACTGAAGCTTTCTTT	TRBJ1-1	.	few	TRBV19
CASSLGPGYGYTF	TGTGCCAGCAGCTTAGGCCCCGGTTATGGCTACACCTTC	TRBJ1-2	.	.	TRBV7-9
CASSSTGQETQYF	TGTGCCAGCAGCAGCACAGGGCAAGAGACCCAGTACTTC	TRBJ2-5	.	.	TRBV6-2/TRBV6-3
CASSLKRLKDRPRLYEQYF	TGTGCCAGCAGCTTAAAAAGGTTAAAGGACAGGCCTAGGTTGTACGAGCAGTACTTC	TRBJ2-7	TRBD1	.	TRBV11-2
CASSIQGSGSYEQYF	TGTGCCAGTAGTATCCAGGGTAGCGGGTCCTACGAGCAGTACTTC	TRBJ2-7	TRBD2	.	TRBV19
CASSPSTDTQYF	TGTGCCAGCTCCCCCTCCACAGATACGCAGTATTTT	TRBJ2-3	.	.	TRBV6-6
CASSPGEQFF	TGTGCCAGCAGTCCCGGTGAGCAGTTCTTC	TRBJ2-1	.	.	TRBV28
CASSFRVRETQYF	TGTGCCAGCAGTTTCCGGGTTCGAGAGACCCAGTACTTC	TRBJ2-5	.	.	TRBV12-3/TRBV12-4
CASRAQQETQYF	TGTGCCAGCAGGGCACAACAAGAGACCCAGTACTTC	TRBJ2-5	.	.	TRBV28
CASSRLAGQLEQFF	TGTGCCAGCAGCCGCCTGGCGGGACAGCTTGAGCAGTTCTTC	TRBJ2-1	.	.	TRBV6-4
CASSLGSSYEQYF	TGTGCCAGCAGTCTCGGGAGCTCCTACGAGCAGTACTTC	TRBJ2-7	.	.	TRBV28
CASSLQSGTGHTGELFF	TGTGCCAGCAGCTTACAGTCCGGGACAGGGCACACCGGGGAGCTGTTTTTT	TRBJ2-2	TRBD1	.	TRBV7-6
CAGSSGQNTEAFF	TGTGCCGGATCCTCGGGACAAAACACTGAAGCTTTCTTT	TRBJ1-1	.	.	TRBV10-3
CASGYSGRTDTQYF	TGTGCCAGCGGCTATAGCGGCAGGACAGATACGCAGTATTTT	TRBJ2-3	.	.	TRBV6-5
CASSPWTGQGNTEAFF	TGCGCCAGCAGTCCCTGGACGGGACAGGGGAACACTGAAGCTTTCTTT	TRBJ1-1	TRBD1	few	TRBV23-1